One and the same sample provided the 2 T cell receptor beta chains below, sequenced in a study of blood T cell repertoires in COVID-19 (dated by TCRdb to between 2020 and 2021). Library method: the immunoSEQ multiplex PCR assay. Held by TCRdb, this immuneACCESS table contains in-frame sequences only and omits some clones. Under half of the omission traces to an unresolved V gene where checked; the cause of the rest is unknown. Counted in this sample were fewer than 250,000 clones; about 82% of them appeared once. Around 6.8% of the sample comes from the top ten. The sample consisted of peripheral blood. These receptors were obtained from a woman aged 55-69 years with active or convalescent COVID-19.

The CDR3 is CASQTKEGGRLTYNEQFF. In DNA, the CDR3 is TGTGCCAGCCAAACCAAAGAGGGGGGGCGATTAACGTACAATGAGCAGTTCTTC. J is TRBJ2-1 and V is TRBV21-1; the table calls TRBD2, which could not be checked here. TRBV21-1 is reported as a pseudogene. This CDR3 has 18 residues.

The CDR3 nucleotides are TGTGCCAGCAGCTTCGGGGCCAGGGCGGGGTACTACACCTTC. Its protein product is CASSFGARAGYYTF. This rearrangement joins TRBV28 to TRBJ1-2, with a tentative D call TRBD1 (5 bases). V lost 6 bases to trimming and J lost 10 bases, with 21 bases between them. Per the germline V gene, CDR1 is MDHEN and CDR2 is SYDVKM. The CDR3 loop spans 14 amino acids.